The clone carrying this TCR beta chain was counted between two and nine times. This sample was taken from a study of CD8 T cells in Susac syndrome. Trimming cost V 4 bases and J 0 bases, with 6 bases left between them. CDR1 and CDR2 (germline): SQVTM, ANQGSEA. There are 12 residues in the CDR3. Random hexamers were used to reverse transcribe the RNA input (about 0.5 to 1 ug). Amplification of TCR beta CDR3 was carried out by immunoSEQ multiplex PCR, which covered 54 Vbeta and 13 Jbeta segments. From the immunoSEQ multiplex PCR reads, TCRdb called clonotypes with MiXCR, one entry per CDR3 protein. The data hold about 83,000 distinct CDR3 sequences, with about 96% observed a single time.

Specimen: CD8+ T cells from PBMCs. This clonotype was obtained from a human donor with Susac syndrome. This sequence joins TRBV29-1 and TRBJ1-1; D gene ambiguous. Here the CDR3 DNA reads TGCAGCGTTGGACGGATGAACACTGAAGCTTTCTTT. Protein sequence: CSVGRMNTEAFF.